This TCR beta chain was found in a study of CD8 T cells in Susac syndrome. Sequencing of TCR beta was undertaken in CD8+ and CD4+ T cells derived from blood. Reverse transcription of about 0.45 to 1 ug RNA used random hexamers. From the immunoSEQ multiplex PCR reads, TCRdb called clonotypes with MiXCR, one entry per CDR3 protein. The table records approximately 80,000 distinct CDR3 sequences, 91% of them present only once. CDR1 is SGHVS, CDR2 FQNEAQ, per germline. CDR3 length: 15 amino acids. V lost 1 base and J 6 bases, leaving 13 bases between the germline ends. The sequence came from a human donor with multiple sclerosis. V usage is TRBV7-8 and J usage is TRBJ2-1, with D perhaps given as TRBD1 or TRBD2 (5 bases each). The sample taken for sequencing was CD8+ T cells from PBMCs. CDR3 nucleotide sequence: TGTGCCAGCAGCTTAGGGTGGGACCACGGCAATGAGCAGTTCTTC. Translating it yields CASSLGWDHGNEQFF.